The 8 T cell receptor beta chains below were found in one sample sequenced in a study of breast tumors, draining lymph nodes, adjacent tissues. TCRdb reanalysed the multiplex PCR reads using MiXCR and keeps one entry per CDR3 protein. The sample lists about 170,000 distinct CDR3 sequences; about 33% were seen once. Axillary draining lymph nodes of breast cancer patients supplied the node samples. Sequencing was performed on axillary lymph node tissue. These receptors were taken from a female donor with breast cancer. Some clones in this sample may be carry-over from other donors' samples.

At least ten counts were recorded for this clonotype. This chain connects TRBV19 to TRBJ2-2, with D perhaps matching TRBD1 (6 bases). Germline-derived CDR1 and CDR2 are LNHDA and SQIVND (reference sequence). Trimming took 7 bases from V and 5 from J, leaving 17 bases between them. This CDR3 is 15 amino acids long. The CDR3 loop is CASKVEGEWTGELFF. CDR3 coding DNA: TGTGCCAGTAAGGTAGAGGGGGAGTGGACCGGGGAGCTGTTTTTT.

The chain is built from TRBV10-3 and TRBJ2-1; 14 bases map to TRBD2. J gave up 8 bases and V 6 bases, and 9 bases lay outside the gene matches. CDR3 length equals 16 residues. The germline V gene encodes CDR1 ENHRY and CDR2 SYGVKD. The CDR3: CAIRDKGLAGGHEQFF. Here the CDR3 DNA reads TGTGCCATCAGAGACAAAGGACTAGCGGGAGGACATGAGCAGTTCTTC.

Ten or more counts support this clonotype. The chain joins TRBV6-1 to TRBJ1-6; TRBD1 agrees at 8 bases. This CDR3 has 15 amino acids. Per the germline V gene, CDR1 is MNHNS and CDR2 is SASEGT. V trimming: 3 bases; J trimming: 10 bases; junction bases outside the gene matches: 8. This chain's CDR3 is CASSDMTGVGSPLHF. Written as DNA, the CDR3 is TGTGCCAGCAGTGACATGACAGGGGTCGGATCACCCCTCCACTTT.

Comment on this clonotype: A much larger clone differs from this one at a single base, so this may be a read error. This rearrangement joins TRBV3-2 to TRBJ1-2. TRBV3-2 is given as a pseudogene. The CDR3 loop spans 14 amino acids. The CDR3 DNA follows: TGTGCCAACAGCCAAGCGGGAGGCCGCTATGGCTACACCTTC. Protein product: CANSQAGGRYGYTF.

About this clonotype: One end of the junction fails to match germline, which may point to a read error. The V gene is TRBV10-3, the J gene TRBJ2-3, with TRBD2 matching 13 bases. Looked up from germline, CDR1 is ENHRY and CDR2 is SYGVKD. This CDR3 region has 19 residues. The CDR3 nucleotides are TGTGCCATCAGTGGCACTACCCGGACTAGCGGGAGATCTCGAGATACGCAGTACTTT. It yields the protein CAISGTTRTSGRSRDTQYF.

This clonotype was recorded many times. This chain joins TRBV19 and TRBJ2-7, with 7 bases fitting TRBD2. This CDR3 has 14 residues. V lost 4 bases and J lost 2; bases outside the gene matches: 5. Germline-derived CDR1 and CDR2 are LNHDA and SQIVND (reference sequence). CDR3 region: CASSRASGTYEQYF. In nucleotides, the CDR3 is TGTGCCAGTAGTAGGGCTAGCGGAACCTACGAGCAGTACTTC.

This clonotype was counted ten times or more. The chain employs TRBV7-6 and TRBJ2-1; D ambiguous. Deletions cut 4 bases from V and 2 bases from J, with 12 bases between. There are 15 residues in the CDR3. Germline CDR1 is SGHVS and CDR2 is FNYEAQ. CDR3 nucleotide sequence: TGTGCCAGCAGCTCCAGGCGACCCCCCTACAATGAGCAGTTCTTC. The encoded protein is CASSSRRPPYNEQFF.

On this clonotype itself: A read error is possible here, since a much larger clone lies one base away. This chain uses TRBV9 with TRBJ2-1; tentatively, D is TRBD1 (5 bases). V lost 3 bases, J lost 12 bases, and 10 bases lay in between. CDR1 and CDR2 from the germline V gene are SGDLS and YYNGEE. This CDR3 has 11 residues. This chain's CDR3 is CASSGGLGQFF. In DNA, the CDR3 is TGTGCCAGCAGCGGGGGCCTGGGGCAGTTCTTC.